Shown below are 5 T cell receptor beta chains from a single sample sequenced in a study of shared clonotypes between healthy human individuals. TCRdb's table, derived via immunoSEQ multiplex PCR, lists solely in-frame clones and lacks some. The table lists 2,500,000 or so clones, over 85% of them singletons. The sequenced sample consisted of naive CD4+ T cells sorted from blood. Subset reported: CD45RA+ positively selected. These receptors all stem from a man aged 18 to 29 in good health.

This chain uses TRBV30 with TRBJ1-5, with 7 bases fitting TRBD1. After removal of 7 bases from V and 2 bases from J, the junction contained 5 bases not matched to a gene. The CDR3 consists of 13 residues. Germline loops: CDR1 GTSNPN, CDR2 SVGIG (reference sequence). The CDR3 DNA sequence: TGTGCCTCAACTACAGGGGGCAATCAGCCCCAGCATTTT. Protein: CASTTGGNQPQHF.

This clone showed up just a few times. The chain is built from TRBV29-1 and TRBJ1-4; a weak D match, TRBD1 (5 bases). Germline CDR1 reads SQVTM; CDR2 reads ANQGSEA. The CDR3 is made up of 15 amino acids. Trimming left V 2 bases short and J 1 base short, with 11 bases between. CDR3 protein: CSVEQGSGTNEKLFF. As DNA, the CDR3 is TGCAGCGTTGAACAGGGAAGTGGAACTAATGAAAAACTGTTTTTT.

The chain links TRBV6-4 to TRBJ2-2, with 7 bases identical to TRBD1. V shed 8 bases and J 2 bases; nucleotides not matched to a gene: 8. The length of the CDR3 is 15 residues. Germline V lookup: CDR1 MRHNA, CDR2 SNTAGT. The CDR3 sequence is CASASGTANTGELFF. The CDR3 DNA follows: TGTGCCAGCGCCTCCGGGACAGCCAACACCGGGGAGCTGTTTTTT.

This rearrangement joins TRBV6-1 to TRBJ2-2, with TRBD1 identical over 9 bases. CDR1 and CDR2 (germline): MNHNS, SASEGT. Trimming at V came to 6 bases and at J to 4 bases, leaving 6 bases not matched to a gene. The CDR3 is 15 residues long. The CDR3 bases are TGTGCCAGCAGGCCCGTGGACAGGGGCACCGGGGAGCTGTTTTTT. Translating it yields CASRPVDRGTGELFF.

The CDR3 spells CASSSGRDYNEQFF. The CDR3, as DNA: TGTGCCAGCAGTAGCGGGAGAGATTACAATGAGCAGTTCTTC. The genes are TRBV27 and TRBJ2-1; the match to TRBD2 covers 8 bases. The ends lost 5 bases at V and 4 bases at J; junction bases unmatched: 4. This CDR3 comprises 14 residues. Per germline, CDR1 MNHEY and CDR2 SMNVEV (reference sequence).